This T cell receptor beta chain was observed in a study of T cells in Graves' hyperthyroidism and ophthalmopathy. Newly diagnosed hyperthyroidism patients aged 18 to 65 years had disease lasting under 2 months. Study results and caveats: Within blood appeared most thyroid clonotypes that had expanded above 0.001. The model made its ophthalmopathy prediction, and onset followed a median approximately 6.5 months later.

About this clonotype itself: Its matching antigen is unknown.

TCR beta CDR3 region amplification was performed from RNA transcripts. Using the HTBI primer set, a first-round RT-PCR was run on the TCR CDR3. TCRdb passed the multiplex PCR reads through MiXCR, listing each CDR3 protein once. The data show approximately 500,000 distinct CDR3 sequences, with approximately 44% seen just once and around 7.7% held by the top ten. The sample comprised peripheral blood or thyroid tissue (not recorded which). This receptor was identified in a woman aged 18 to 35 with Graves' hyperthyroidism.

CDR3 region: CASSPQWGGSIQPQHF. The DNA of the CDR3 is TGTGCCAGCAGCCCCCAATGGGGGGGATCCATTCAGCCCCAGCATTTT. V gene TRBV25-1 combines with J gene TRBJ1-5, with D possibly being TRBD1 (5 bases). This CDR3 has 16 residues. CDR1 MGHDK and CDR2 SYGVNS come from the germline V gene. Trimming removed 6 bases from V and 6 bases from J, with 21 bases in between.